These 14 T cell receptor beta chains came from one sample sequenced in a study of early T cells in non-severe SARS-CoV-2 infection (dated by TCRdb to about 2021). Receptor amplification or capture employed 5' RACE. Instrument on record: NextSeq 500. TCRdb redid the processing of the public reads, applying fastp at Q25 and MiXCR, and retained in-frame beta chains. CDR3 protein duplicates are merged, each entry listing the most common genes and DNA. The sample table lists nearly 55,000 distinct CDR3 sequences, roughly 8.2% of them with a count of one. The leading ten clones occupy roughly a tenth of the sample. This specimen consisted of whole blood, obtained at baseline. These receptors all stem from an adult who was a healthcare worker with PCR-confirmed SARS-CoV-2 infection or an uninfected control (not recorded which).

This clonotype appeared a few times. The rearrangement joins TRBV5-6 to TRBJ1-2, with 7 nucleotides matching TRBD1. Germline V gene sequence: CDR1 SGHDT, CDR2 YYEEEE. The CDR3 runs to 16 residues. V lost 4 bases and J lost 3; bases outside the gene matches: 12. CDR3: CASSQAGQFLHYGYTF. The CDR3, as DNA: TGTGCCAGCAGCCAAGCGGGACAGTTCTTACACTATGGCTACACCTTC.

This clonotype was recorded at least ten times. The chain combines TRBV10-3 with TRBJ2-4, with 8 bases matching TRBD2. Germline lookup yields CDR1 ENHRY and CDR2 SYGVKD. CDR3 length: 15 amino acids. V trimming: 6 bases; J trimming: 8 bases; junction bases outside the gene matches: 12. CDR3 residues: CAISPGGGKKDIQYF. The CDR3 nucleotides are TGTGCCATCAGCCCGGGAGGGGGGAAAAAAGACATTCAGTACTTC.

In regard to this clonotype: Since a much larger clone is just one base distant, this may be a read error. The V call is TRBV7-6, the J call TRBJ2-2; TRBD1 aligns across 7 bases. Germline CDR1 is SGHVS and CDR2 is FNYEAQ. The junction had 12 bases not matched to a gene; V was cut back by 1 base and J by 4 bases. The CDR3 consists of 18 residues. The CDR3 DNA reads TGTGCCAGCAGCTTAGGTGTAAAAGGACAGGAGGCCACCGGGGAGCTGTTTTTT. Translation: CASSLGVKGQEATGELFF. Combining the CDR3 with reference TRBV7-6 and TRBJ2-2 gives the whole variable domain GAGVSQSPRYKVTKRGQDVALRCDPISGHVSLYWYRQALGQGPEFLTYFNYEAQQDKSGLPNDRFSAERPEGSISTLTIQRTEQRDSAMYRCASSLGVKGQEATGELFFGEGSRLTVL.

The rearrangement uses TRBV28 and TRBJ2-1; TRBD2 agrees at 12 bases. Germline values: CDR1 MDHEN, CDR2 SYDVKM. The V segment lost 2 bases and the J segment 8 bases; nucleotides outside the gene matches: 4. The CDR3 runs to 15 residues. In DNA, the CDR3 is TGTGCCAGCAGTTTAGGACTAGCGGGATCTTATGAGCAGTTCTTC. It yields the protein CASSLGLAGSYEQFF.

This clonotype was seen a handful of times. The CDR3 reads CASSTRDVYEQYF. The CDR3 nucleotides read TGTGCCAGCAGCACCCGGGACGTATACGAGCAGTACTTC. The chain combines TRBV11-2 with TRBJ2-7; tentatively, D is TRBD1 or TRBD2 (5 bases each). The CDR3 is 13 amino acids. V was clipped by 5 bases and J by 4 bases, with 12 bases between them. Germline CDR1 reads SGHAT; CDR2 reads FQNNGV.

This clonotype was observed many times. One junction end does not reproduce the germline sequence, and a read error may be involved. CDR3 amino acids: CASSLVGRRSENTIYF. CDR3 sequence (DNA): TGTGCCAGCAGCTTAGTGGGACGCCGCTCTGAAAACACCATATATTTT. The chain is built from TRBV7-9 and TRBJ1-3; TRBD1 might be the D (5 bases). CDR3 length: 16 amino acids. In germline, CDR1 is SEHNR, CDR2 FQNEAQ (reference sequence).

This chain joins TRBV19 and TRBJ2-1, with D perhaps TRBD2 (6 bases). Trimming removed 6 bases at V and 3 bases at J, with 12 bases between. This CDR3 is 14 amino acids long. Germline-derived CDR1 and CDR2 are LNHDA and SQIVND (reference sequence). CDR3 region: CASSQGGDYNEQFF. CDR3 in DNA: TGTGCCAGTAGCCAAGGAGGGGACTACAATGAGCAGTTCTTC.

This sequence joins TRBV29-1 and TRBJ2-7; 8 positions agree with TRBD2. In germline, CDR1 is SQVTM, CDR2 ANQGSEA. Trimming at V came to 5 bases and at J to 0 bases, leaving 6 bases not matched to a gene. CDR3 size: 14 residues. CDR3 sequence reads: CSVRLAFSSYEQYF. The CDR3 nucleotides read TGCAGCGTTAGACTAGCGTTTAGCTCCTACGAGCAGTACTTC.

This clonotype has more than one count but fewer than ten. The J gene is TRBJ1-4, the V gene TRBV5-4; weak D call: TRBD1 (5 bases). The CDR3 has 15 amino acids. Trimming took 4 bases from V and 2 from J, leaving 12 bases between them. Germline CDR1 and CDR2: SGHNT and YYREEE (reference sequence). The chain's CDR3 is CASSQMGGTNEKLFF. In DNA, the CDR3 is TGTGCCAGCAGCCAAATGGGGGGTACTAATGAAAAACTGTTTTTT.

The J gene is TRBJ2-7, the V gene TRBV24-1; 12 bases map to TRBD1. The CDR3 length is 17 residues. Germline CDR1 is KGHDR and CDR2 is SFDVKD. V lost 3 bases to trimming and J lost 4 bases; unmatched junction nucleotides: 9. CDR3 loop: CATSDNPGTGGAYEQYF. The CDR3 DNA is TGTGCCACCAGTGATAACCCCGGGACAGGGGGCGCATACGAGCAGTACTTC.

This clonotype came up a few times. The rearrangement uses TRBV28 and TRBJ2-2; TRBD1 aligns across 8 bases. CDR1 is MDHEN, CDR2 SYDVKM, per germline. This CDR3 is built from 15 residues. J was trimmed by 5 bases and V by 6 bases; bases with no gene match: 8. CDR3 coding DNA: TGTGCCAGCAGGCCTTGGACAGGGCAAACCGGGGAGCTGTTTTTT. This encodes CASRPWTGQTGELFF.

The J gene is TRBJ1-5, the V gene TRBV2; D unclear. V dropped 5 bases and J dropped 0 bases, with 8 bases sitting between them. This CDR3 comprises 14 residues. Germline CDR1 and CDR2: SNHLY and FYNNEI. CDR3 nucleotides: TGTGCCAGCAGTTCGGACTATAGCAATCAGCCCCAGCATTTT. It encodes CASSSDYSNQPQHF.

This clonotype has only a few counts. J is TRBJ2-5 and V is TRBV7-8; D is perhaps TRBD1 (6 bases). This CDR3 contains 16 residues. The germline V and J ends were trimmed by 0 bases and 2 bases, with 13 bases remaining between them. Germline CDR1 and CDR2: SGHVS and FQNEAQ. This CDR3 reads CASSLARSQGQETQYF. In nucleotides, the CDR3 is TGTGCCAGCAGCTTAGCCCGGTCTCAGGGGCAAGAGACCCAGTACTTC.

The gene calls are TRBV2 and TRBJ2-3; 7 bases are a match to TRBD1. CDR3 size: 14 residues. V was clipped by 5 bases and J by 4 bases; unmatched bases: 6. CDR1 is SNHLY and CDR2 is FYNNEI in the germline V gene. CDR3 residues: CASSLAGGADTQYF. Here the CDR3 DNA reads TGTGCCAGCAGTCTTGCAGGGGGTGCAGATACGCAGTATTTT. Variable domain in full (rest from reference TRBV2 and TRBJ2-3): EPEVTQTPSHQVTQMGQEVILRCVPISNHLYFYWYRQILGQKVEFLVSFYNNEISEKSEIFDDQFSVERPDGSNFTLKIRSTKLEDSAMYFCASSLAGGADTQYFGPGTRLTVL.